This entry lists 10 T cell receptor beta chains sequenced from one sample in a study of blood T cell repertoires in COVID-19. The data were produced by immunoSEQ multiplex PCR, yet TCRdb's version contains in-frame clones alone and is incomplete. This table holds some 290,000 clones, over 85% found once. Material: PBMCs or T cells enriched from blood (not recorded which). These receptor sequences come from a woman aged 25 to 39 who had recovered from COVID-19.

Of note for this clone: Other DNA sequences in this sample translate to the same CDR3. The DNA of the CDR3 is TGTGCCAGCAGTCTTGGGACAGGACGTGACACTGAAGCTTTCTTT. It encodes CASSLGTGRDTEAFF. J is TRBJ1-1 and V is TRBV6-5; 8 bases map to TRBD1. This CDR3 is built from 15 residues. CDR1 and CDR2 from the germline V gene are MNHEY and SVGAGI. The V gene end was trimmed by 5 bases and the J gene end by 3 bases; junction bases not matched to a gene: 8.

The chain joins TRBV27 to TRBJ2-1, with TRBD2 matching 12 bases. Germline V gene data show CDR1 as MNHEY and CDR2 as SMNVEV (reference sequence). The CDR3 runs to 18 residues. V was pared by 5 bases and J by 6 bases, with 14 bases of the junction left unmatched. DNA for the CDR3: TGTGCCAGCAGTCTCACCTTCGGTGGACTAGCGGGGATCAATGAGCAGTTCTTC. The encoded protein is CASSLTFGGLAGINEQFF.

The CDR3 DNA follows: TGCAGCGTTGGTCTGGACAGGGAGCAGTACTTC. Amino acids: CSVGLDREQYF. The chain combines TRBV29-1 with TRBJ2-7, with 7 bases lining up with TRBD1. The CDR3 contains 11 residues. The germline V gene has CDR1 SQVTM and CDR2 ANQGSEA. With V trimmed by 4 bases and J by 7 bases, 4 bases remained unmatched.

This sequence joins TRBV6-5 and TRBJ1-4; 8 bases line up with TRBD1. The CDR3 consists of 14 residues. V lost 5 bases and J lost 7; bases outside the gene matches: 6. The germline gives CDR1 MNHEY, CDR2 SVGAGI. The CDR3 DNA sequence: TGTGCCAGCAGTAAGACAGGGGAGCCTGAAAAACTGTTTTTT. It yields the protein CASSKTGEPEKLFF.

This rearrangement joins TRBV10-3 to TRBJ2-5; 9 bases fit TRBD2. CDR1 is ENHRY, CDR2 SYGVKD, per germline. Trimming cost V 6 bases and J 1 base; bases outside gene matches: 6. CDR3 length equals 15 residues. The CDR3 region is CAIREETSGQETQYF. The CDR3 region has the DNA TGTGCCATCAGGGAAGAGACTAGCGGCCAAGAGACCCAGTACTTC.

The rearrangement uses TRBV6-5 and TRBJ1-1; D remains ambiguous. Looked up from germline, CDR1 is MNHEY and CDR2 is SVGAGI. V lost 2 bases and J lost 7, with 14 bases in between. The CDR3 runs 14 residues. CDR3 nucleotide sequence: TGTGCCAGCAGTTACCAGTTTGGGCACGGTGAAGCTTTCTTT. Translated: CASSYQFGHGEAFF.

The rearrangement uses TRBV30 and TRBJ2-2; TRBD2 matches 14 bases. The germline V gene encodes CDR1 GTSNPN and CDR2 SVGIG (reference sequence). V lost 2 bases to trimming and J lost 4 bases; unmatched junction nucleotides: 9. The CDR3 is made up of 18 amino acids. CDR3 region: CAWSKGLAGVIRTGELFF. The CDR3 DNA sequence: TGTGCCTGGAGTAAGGGACTAGCGGGAGTGATTCGCACCGGGGAGCTGTTTTTT.

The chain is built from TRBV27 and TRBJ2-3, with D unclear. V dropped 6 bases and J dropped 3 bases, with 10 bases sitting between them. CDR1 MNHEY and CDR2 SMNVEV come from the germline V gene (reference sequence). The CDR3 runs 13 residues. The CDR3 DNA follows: TGTGCCAGCAGGACCCTCGGGACAGATACGCAGTATTTT. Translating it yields CASRTLGTDTQYF.

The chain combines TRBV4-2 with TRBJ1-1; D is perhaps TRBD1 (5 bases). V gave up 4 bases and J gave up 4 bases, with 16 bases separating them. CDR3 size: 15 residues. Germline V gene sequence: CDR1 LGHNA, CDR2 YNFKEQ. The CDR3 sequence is CASSPGRGSATEAFF. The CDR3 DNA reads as TGTGCCAGCAGCCCGGGGCGGGGGTCGGCCACTGAAGCTTTCTTT.

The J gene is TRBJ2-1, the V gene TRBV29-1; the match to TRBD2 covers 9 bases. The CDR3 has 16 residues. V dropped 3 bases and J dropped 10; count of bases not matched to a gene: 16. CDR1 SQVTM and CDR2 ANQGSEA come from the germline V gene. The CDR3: CSVESTRTSDFGEQFF. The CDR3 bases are TGCAGCGTTGAGTCGACCCGGACTAGCGATTTCGGGGAGCAGTTCTTC.